Below are 18 T cell receptor beta chains sequenced from a single sample in a study of blood T cell repertoires in COVID-19. This table comes from immunoSEQ multiplex PCR, and its TCRdb copy is limited to in-frame clones, with some not included. Among fewer than 450,000 clones listed, more than 70% were seen once. The sample consisted of peripheral blood. The receptors originated from an older woman with COVID-19, enrolled during active disease.

The chain joins TRBV29-1 to TRBJ2-3; weak D call: TRBD1 (6 bases). Germline CDR1 SQVTM, CDR2 ANQGSEA. Between the trimmed V and J ends, which lost 2 bases and 3 bases, there was a span of 9 bases. There are 13 residues in the CDR3. The CDR3 loop reads CSVESQGTDTQYF. Written as DNA, the CDR3 is TGCAGCGTTGAAAGTCAGGGGACAGATACGCAGTATTTT.

This chain uses TRBV30 with TRBJ2-1, with 11 positions matching TRBD2. CDR1 and CDR2 (germline): GTSNPN, SVGIG (reference sequence). Germline trimming cut 2 bases from V and 7 bases from J; bases unmatched to any gene: 7. This CDR3 has 15 amino acids. CDR3 bases: TGTGCCTGGAGTTCCGGGACTAGCGGTTATAATGAGCAGTTCTTC. This sequence encodes CAWSSGTSGYNEQFF.

The V and J genes are TRBV9 and TRBJ1-3, with 9 bases that match TRBD1. Per germline, CDR1 SGDLS and CDR2 YYNGEE. With V trimmed by 4 bases and J by 8 bases, 10 bases remained unmatched. The CDR3 covers 15 residues. This CDR3 is CASSPGTRDRDTIYF. DNA for the CDR3: TGTGCCAGCAGCCCAGGGACCAGGGACAGGGACACCATATATTTT.

This chain joins TRBV30 and TRBJ1-2, with 7 bases fitting TRBD1. With V trimmed by 0 bases and J by 8 bases, 15 bases remained unmatched. The CDR3 contains 16 residues. From germline, CDR1 is GTSNPN and CDR2 SVGIG (reference sequence). CDR3 DNA sequence: TGTGCCTGGAGTGTAATGGGAGGACAGGCAAGGGGGGGCTACACCTTC. It codes for CAWSVMGGQARGGYTF.

V and J are TRBV7-2 and TRBJ2-5; TRBD2 aligns across 11 bases. CDR3 size: 17 residues. Germline assignment: CDR1 SGHTA and CDR2 FQGNSA. V trimming: 1 base; J trimming: 0 bases; junction bases outside the gene matches: 4. In DNA form, the CDR3 reads TGTGCCAGCAGCTTAGTTGGGACTAGCGGTAACCAAGAGACCCAGTACTTC. Translating gives CASSLVGTSGNQETQYF.

The chain joins TRBV25-1 to TRBJ1-1; D is ambiguous. The germline gives CDR1 MGHDK, CDR2 SYGVNS. The CDR3 runs to 13 residues. V was cut by 4 bases and J by 3 bases, with 9 bases left in between. The CDR3 loop reads CASSARVDTEAFF. CDR3 DNA sequence: TGTGCCAGCAGTGCTCGGGTAGACACTGAAGCTTTCTTT.

V is TRBV7-2 and J is TRBJ1-1, with a possible D match to TRBD1 (6 bases). V lost 2 bases and J 0 bases, leaving 22 bases between the germline ends. The CDR3 consists of 19 residues. Germline CDR1 SGHTA, CDR2 FQGNSA. The CDR3: CASSLKSGVLGALNTEAFF. The CDR3 DNA sequence: TGTGCCAGCAGCTTAAAGTCTGGGGTCTTGGGGGCTTTGAACACTGAAGCTTTCTTT. The variable domain in full, completed from reference TRBV7-2 and TRBJ1-1, reads GAGVSQSPSNKVTEKGKDVELRCDPISGHTALYWYRQSLGQGLEFLIYFQGNSAPDKSGLPSDRFSAERTGGSVSTLTIQRTQQEDSAVYLCASSLKSGVLGALNTEAFFGQGTRLTVV.

This sequence joins TRBV24-1 and TRBJ1-2; D remains ambiguous. Germline-derived CDR1 and CDR2 are KGHDR and SFDVKD. V was pared by 5 bases and J by 1 base, with 7 bases between. There are 13 residues in the CDR3. The CDR3 sequence: CATSVRSNYGYTF. CDR3 DNA sequence: TGTGCCACCAGTGTTCGGAGTAACTATGGCTACACCTTC.

The chain employs TRBV29-1 and TRBJ1-4; D is unresolved. The ends were cut back, 0 bases at V and 10 bases at J, with 12 bases in the middle. In germline, CDR1 is SQVTM, CDR2 ANQGSEA. CDR3 length: 13 amino acids. CDR3 sequence reads: CSVEDPGRGKLFF. The CDR3 DNA is TGCAGCGTTGAAGATCCCGGCAGAGGAAAACTGTTTTTT. Looking up the rest from reference TRBV29-1 and TRBJ1-4 gives the full variable domain: SAVISQKPSRDICQRGTSLTIQCQVDSQVTMMFWYRQQPGQSLTLIATANQGSEATYESGFVIDKFPISRPNLTFSTLTVSNMSPEDSSIYLCSVEDPGRGKLFFGSGTQLSVL.

This clone appeared a few times. V is TRBV4-3 and J is TRBJ1-1; TRBD1 matches at 7 bases. J was trimmed by 8 bases and V by 1 base; bases with no gene match: 1. This CDR3 contains 12 residues. From germline, CDR1 is LGHNA and CDR2 YSLEER. Written as DNA, the CDR3 is TGCGCCAGCAGCCAAGGAGGGGGCGAAGCTTTCTTT. Amino acid sequence: CASSQGGGEAFF.

The genes are TRBV2 and TRBJ2-3; a possible D gene is TRBD2 (6 bases). CDR3 size: 14 residues. V was cut by 5 bases and J by 6 bases, with 15 bases left in between. Looked up from germline, CDR1 is SNHLY and CDR2 is FYNNEI. The DNA for the CDR3 is TGTGCCAGCAGTCCTAGGCGGGACTCCGATACGCAGTATTTT. As protein: CASSPRRDSDTQYF.

This clone was recorded only once. The rearrangement links TRBV6-5 to TRBJ2-1; D unresolved. The CDR3 runs 14 residues. The germline CDR1 and CDR2 sequences are MNHEY and SVGAGI. The V gene lost 4 bases and the J gene lost 2 bases, with 9 bases spanning the gap. CDR3 amino acids: CASSSRVAYNEQFF. The CDR3 DNA is TGTGCCAGCAGTTCCCGGGTCGCCTACAATGAGCAGTTCTTC.

The chain couples TRBV15 to TRBJ1-1, with TRBD1 identical over 11 bases. CDR1 LNHNV and CDR2 YYDKDF come from the germline V gene (reference sequence). Trimming removed 5 bases from V and 4 bases from J; junction bases left unmatched: 12. The CDR3 extends over 17 amino acids. CDR3 in DNA: TGTGCCACCAGCGGAAGCTTACTCGGGACAGGGGGCACTGAAGCTTTCTTT. Its protein product is CATSGSLLGTGGTEAFF.

This sequence joins TRBV6-5 and TRBJ1-1; 7 bases are shared with TRBD1. CDR1 is MNHEY, CDR2 SVGAGI, per germline. This CDR3 has 14 residues. The ends lost 6 bases at V and 1 base at J; junction bases unmatched: 5. The CDR3 DNA follows: TGTGCCAGCAGCCCGACAGGGTCGAACACTGAAGCTTTCTTT. This encodes CASSPTGSNTEAFF.

The gene calls are TRBV2 and TRBJ1-1, with D hard to call. CDR1 is SNHLY, CDR2 FYNNEI, per germline. The CDR3 totals 13 residues. Trimming took off 3 bases at V and 9 bases at J, with 14 bases between the two ends. The CDR3 bases are TGTGCCAGCAGTGAGAGGAGGCTTGAGAAAGCTTTCTTT. This sequence encodes CASSERRLEKAFF.

V gene TRBV21-1 combines with J gene TRBJ1-2. TRBV21-1 is given as a pseudogene. There are 14 residues in the CDR3. CDR3 bases: TGTGCCAAAATTCCGGGGGGGTGGGCCTATGGCTACACCTTC. Its translation: CAKIPGGWAYGYTF.

This chain uses TRBV5-1 with TRBJ1-5; no firm D call. Germline values: CDR1 SGHRS, CDR2 YFSETQ. Trimming pared 0 bases from V and 0 bases from J, leaving 13 bases between. The CDR3 covers 17 residues. The CDR3 sequence: CASSLGPMEGSNQPQHF. CDR3 nucleotides: TGCGCCAGCAGCTTGGGACCCATGGAGGGTAGCAATCAGCCCCAGCATTTT.

The chain has TRBV30 and TRBJ2-7; 8 positions match TRBD1. V trimming: 1 base; J trimming: 4 bases; junction bases outside the gene matches: 9. The CDR3 sequence is 15 residues long. The germline V gene has CDR1 GTSNPN and CDR2 SVGIG (reference sequence). CDR3 region: CAWSERGQEVYEQYF. CDR3 sequence (DNA): TGTGCCTGGAGTGAAAGGGGACAGGAGGTATACGAGCAGTACTTC.